Described below is a single T cell receptor (beta chain) sequence and its context. Per the study methods: Reference gene primer amplification yielded estimated nucleated cell counts. The data were produced by immunoSEQ multiplex PCR, yet TCRdb's version contains in-frame clones alone and is incomplete. Clone size and V and J calls were adopted from that table, with D and trimming inferred from the DNA. The sample yields 150,000 to 200,000 clones, over 75% seen once. The source of the sample is a study of blood T cell repertoires in COVID-19. Study in general: Sites in the United States, Italy and Spain provided acute and convalescent COVID-19 samples.

V shed 1 base and J 14 bases; nucleotides not matched to a gene: 7. Germline CDR1 and CDR2: MNHNS and SASEGT. CDR3 length: 13 amino acids. Participants were placed into cohorts based on the clinical history they reported. J is TRBJ2-1 and V is TRBV6-1; TRBD2 matches at 8 bases. The sequence was obtained from a woman between 45 and 65 years old who had recovered from COVID-19. Sequences were obtained from PBMCs or T cells enriched from blood (not recorded which). CDR3: CASSEGAGGIEFF. In DNA form, the CDR3 reads TGTGCCAGCAGTGAAGGGGCGGGGGGAATCGAGTTCTTC.